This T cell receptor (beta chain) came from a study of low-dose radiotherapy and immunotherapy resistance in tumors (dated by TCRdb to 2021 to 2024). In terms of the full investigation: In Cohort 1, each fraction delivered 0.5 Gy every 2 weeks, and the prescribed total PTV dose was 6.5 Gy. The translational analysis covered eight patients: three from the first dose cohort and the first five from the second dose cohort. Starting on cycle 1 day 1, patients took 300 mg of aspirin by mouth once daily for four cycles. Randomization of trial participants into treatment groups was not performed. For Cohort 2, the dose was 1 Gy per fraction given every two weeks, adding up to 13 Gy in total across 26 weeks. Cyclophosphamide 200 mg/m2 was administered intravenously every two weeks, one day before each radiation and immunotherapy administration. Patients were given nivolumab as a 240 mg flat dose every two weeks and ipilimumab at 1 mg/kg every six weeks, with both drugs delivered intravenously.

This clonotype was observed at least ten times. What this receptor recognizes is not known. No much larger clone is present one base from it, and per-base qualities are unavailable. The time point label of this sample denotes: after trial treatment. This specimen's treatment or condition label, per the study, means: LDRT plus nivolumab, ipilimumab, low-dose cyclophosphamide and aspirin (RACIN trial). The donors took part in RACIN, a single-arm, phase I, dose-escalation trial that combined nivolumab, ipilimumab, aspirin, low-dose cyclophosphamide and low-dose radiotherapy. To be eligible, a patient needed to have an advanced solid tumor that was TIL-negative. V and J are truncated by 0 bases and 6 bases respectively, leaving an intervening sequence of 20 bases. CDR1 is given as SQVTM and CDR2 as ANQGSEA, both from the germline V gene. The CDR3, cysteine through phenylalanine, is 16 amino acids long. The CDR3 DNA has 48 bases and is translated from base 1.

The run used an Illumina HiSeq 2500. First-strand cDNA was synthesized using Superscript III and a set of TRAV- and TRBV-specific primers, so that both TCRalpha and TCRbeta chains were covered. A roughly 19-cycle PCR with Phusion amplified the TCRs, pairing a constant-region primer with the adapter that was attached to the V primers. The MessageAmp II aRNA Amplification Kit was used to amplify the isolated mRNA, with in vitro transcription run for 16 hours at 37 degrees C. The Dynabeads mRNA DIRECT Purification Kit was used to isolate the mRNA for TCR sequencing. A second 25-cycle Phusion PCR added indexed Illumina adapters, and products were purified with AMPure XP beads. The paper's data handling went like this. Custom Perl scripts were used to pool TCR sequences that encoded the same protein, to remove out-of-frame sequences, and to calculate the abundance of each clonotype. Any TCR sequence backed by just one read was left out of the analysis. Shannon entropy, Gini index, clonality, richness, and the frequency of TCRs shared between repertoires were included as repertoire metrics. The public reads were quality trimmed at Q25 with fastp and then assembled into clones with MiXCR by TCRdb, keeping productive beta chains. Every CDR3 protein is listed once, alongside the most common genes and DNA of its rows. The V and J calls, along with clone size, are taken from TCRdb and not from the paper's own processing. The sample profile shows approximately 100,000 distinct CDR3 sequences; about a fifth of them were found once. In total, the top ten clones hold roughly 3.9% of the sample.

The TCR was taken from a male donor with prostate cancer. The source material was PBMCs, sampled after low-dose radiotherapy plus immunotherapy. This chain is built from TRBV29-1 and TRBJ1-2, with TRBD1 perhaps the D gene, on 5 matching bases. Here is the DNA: TGCAGCGTTGAAGATAAGTGGGACGCCGGTTCAGATGGCTACACCTTC. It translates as CSVEDKWDAGSDGYTF.